This T cell receptor beta chain was observed in a study of blood T cell repertoires in COVID-19 (dated by TCRdb to the early 2020s). Turning to the overall study: Collaborator samples came from the United States, Italy and Spain and covered acute and convalescent phases of COVID-19. The prospective study material was composed of cDNA or gDNA derived from T cells, B-cell-depleted T cells, or PBMCs. Deeply sampled blood TCRbeta repertoires from subjects exposed to, actively infected with, or recovered from COVID-19 were included in the dataset. The repertoires were released in a freely available public database intended as a resource for research on the immune response to SARS-CoV-2. The samples were drawn from the first 160 participants of the ongoing ImmuneRACE study and from 1,254 subjects provided by 6 global collaborators. The sample metadata nearly always contained a de-identified subject ID, COVID-19 status, age in years and sex. HLA class I and class II types, where available, came from metadata supplied by the sample provider rather than from assay-based typing. Points the paper makes about the study in general: The amount of clinical and demographic metadata varied by source and participant and was provided uncurated.

In the prospective study, participants were roughly 18 to 95 years old, resided in about two dozen geographic areas of the United States, and were enrolled through a virtual design. Cohort assignment in the prospective study relied on participant-reported clinical history from a screening survey and a study questionnaire. Each participant in the prospective study had whole blood, serum and a nasopharyngeal or oropharyngeal swab collected by mobile phlebotomists. Over an approximately 2-month period, participants in the prospective study had the option of providing additional blood draws and questionnaires. Before DNA extraction, blood samples from the prospective study were shipped at room temperature or frozen. TCRbeta CDR3 regions were amplified from genomic DNA by means of the immunoSEQ Assay, a bias-controlled multiplex PCR. On the study's bioinformatics: The number of nucleated cells in each sample was estimated by amplification of reference gene primers within the assay. To quantify the absolute abundance of each unique TCRbeta CDR3 rearrangement, sequence reads were collapsed and filtered. For each sample, productive Simpson clonality was calculated as the square root of Simpson's diversity index over productive rearrangements. The table comes from immuneACCESS by way of TCRdb, which keeps in-frame sequences with V and J called. Part of the clones is missing from these tables; in studies checked, under half for an unresolved V gene and the rest for unknown reasons. V and J calls and clone size are as listed in that table; D and trimming were resolved from the DNA. This sample gives about 400,000 clones in total; approximately 85% of them show up just once. The ten largest clones represent around 2% of the sample.

In regard to this clone: Its target antigen remains unknown. Base qualities are missing; no much larger clone stands one base away.

The germline V gene gives CDR1 as SGDLS and CDR2 as YYNGEE. The CDR3 runs 14 amino acids, cysteine and phenylalanine included. Solely the CDR3 DNA is kept, with 42 bases framed from the first base. Trimming removed 0 bases from V and 1 base from J, leaving 7 bases between the germline ends. The specimen sequenced was PBMCs or T cells enriched from blood (not recorded which). The TCR comes from a woman aged 40-49 years with acute COVID-19. The V and J genes are TRBV9 and TRBJ1-1, with the identity of the D gene unclear. The CDR3 is CASSVAGRNTEAFF. The base sequence is TGTGCCAGCAGCGTAGCGGGTAGGAACACTGAAGCTTTCTTT. When the CDR3 is completed using the reference TRBV9 and TRBJ1-1 genes on either side, the full variable domain is DSGVTQTPKHLITATGQRVTLRCSPRSGDLSVYWYQQSLDQGLQFLIQYYNGEERAKGNILERFSAQQFPDLHSELNLSSLELGDSALYFCASSVAGRNTEAFFGQGTRLTVV.